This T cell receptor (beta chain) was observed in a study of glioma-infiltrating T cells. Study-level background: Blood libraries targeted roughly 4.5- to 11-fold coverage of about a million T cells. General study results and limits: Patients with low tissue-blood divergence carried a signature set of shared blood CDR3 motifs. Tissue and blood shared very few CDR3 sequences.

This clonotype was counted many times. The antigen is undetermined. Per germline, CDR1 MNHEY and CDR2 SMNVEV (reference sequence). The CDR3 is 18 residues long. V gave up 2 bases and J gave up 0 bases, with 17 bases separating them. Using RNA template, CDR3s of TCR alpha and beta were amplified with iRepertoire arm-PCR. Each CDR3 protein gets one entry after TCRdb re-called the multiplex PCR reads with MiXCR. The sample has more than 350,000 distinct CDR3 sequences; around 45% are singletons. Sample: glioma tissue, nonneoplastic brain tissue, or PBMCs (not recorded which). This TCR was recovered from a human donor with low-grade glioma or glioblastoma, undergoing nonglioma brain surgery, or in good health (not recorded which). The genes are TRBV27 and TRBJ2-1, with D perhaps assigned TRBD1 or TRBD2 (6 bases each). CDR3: CASSLIGGGESSYNEQFF. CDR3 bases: TGTGCCAGCAGTTTAATTGGGGGCGGGGAAAGCTCCTACAATGAGCAGTTCTTC.